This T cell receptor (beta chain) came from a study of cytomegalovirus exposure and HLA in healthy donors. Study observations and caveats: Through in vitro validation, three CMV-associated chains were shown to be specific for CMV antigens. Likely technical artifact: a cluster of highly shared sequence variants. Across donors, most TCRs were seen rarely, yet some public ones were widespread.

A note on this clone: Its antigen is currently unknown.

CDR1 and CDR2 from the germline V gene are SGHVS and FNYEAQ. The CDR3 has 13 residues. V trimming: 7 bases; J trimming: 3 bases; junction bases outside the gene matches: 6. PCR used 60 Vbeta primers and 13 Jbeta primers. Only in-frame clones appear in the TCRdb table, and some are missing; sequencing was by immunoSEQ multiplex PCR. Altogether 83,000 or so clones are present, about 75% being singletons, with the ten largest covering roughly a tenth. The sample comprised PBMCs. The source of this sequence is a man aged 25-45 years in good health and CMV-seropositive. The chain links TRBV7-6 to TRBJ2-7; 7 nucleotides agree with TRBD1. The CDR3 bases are TGTGCCAGCACAACGGGACAGTTCTACGAGCAGTACTTC. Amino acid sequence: CASTTGQFYEQYF.